These 15 T cell receptor beta chains originate from one sample sequenced in a study of T cell responses to AZD1222 COVID-19 vaccine. TCRdb keeps only in-frame clones here, not all; method: immunoSEQ multiplex PCR. This sample yields some 120,000 clones, of which 92% are seen a single time; 1.1% belongs to the top ten. Sequencing was performed on peripheral blood, taken on day 0 of AZD1222 vaccination. The source is an adult in good health.

This clone was seen once. J is TRBJ1-5 and V is TRBV29-1, with a tentative D call TRBD1 (6 bases). Trimming removed 4 bases from V and 3 bases from J, with 10 bases in between. This CDR3 region has 13 residues. Germline V gene sequence: CDR1 SQVTM, CDR2 ANQGSEA. The CDR3 region has the DNA TGCAGCGTTGTGGGGGGGCCCAATCAGCCCCAGCATTTT. It codes for CSVVGGPNQPQHF. The variable domain in full, completed from reference TRBV29-1 and TRBJ1-5, reads SAVISQKPSRDICQRGTSLTIQCQVDSQVTMMFWYRQQPGQSLTLIATANQGSEATYESGFVIDKFPISRPNLTFSTLTVSNMSPEDSSIYLCSVVGGPNQPQHFGDGTRLSIL.

This clone has just one count. The genes are TRBV2 and TRBJ2-7; tentative D call: TRBD1 (6 bases). With 6 bases removed from V and 2 bases from J, the gap between germline ends came to 14 bases. The germline V gene encodes CDR1 SNHLY and CDR2 FYNNEI. The CDR3 length is 14 residues. The CDR3 coding sequence is TGTGCCAGCAGAATAGGGGACATCGCCTACGAGCAGTACTTC. Protein product: CASRIGDIAYEQYF.

The chain uses TRBV10-3 and TRBJ1-2; weak D call: TRBD1 (5 bases). V shed 0 bases and J shed 4 bases, with 12 bases lying between them. The CDR3 extends over 15 amino acids. Germline values: CDR1 ENHRY, CDR2 SYGVKD. The CDR3 DNA sequence: TGTGCCATCAGTGAGTCGAACGGGGGAGGCTATGGCTACACCTTC. It codes for CAISESNGGGYGYTF.

This sequence joins TRBV30 and TRBJ2-1; 16 nucleotides align to TRBD2. This CDR3 is built from 18 residues. Germline CDR1 GTSNPN, CDR2 SVGIG (reference sequence). The V segment lost 3 bases and the J segment 5 bases; nucleotides outside the gene matches: 10. The CDR3 region has the DNA TGTGCCTGGAGGGGACCGGGACTAGCGGGAGGGTTCAACAATGAGCAGTTCTTC. Protein product: CAWRGPGLAGGFNNEQFF.

The chain joins TRBV5-6 to TRBJ1-1, with 9 bases fitting TRBD1. J gave up 7 bases and V 5 bases, and 6 bases lay outside the gene matches. This CDR3 spans 13 amino acids. CDR1 is SGHDT, CDR2 YYEEEE, per germline. The CDR3 DNA is TGTGCCAGCAGGGGGACAGGGAAGGTTGAAGCTTTCTTT. It encodes CASRGTGKVEAFF. Full variable domain (rest looked up from reference TRBV5-6 and TRBJ1-1): DAGVTQSPTHLIKTRGQQVTLRCSPKSGHDTVSWYQQALGQGPQFIFQYYEEEERQRGNFPDRFSGHQFPNYSSELNVNALLLGDSALYLCASRGTGKVEAFFGQGTRLTVV.

As to this clone: A much larger clone is a single base away; this may be a read error. The CDR3 DNA sequence: TGTGCCAGCAGTGGGTCGAACACCGGGGAGCTGTTTTTT. Its translation: CASSGSNTGELFF. The chain links TRBV6-6 to TRBJ2-2; D is ambiguous. CDR1 and CDR2 (germline): MNHNY, SVGAGI (reference sequence). The CDR3 contains 13 residues. Trimming shortened V by 5 bases and J by 0 bases, and 4 bases separated the two germline ends.

This clone was seen once. The chain carries TRBV5-1 and TRBJ1-1; the D gene is possibly TRBD1 (6 bases). Per the germline V gene, CDR1 is SGHRS and CDR2 is YFSETQ. The CDR3 extends over 14 amino acids. With 4 bases removed from V and 4 bases from J, the gap between germline ends came to 14 bases. DNA of the CDR3: TGCGCCAGCAGCGTACAGGGTACGGGCACTGAAGCTTTCTTT. As protein: CASSVQGTGTEAFF.

The chain employs TRBV7-9 and TRBJ2-7; D ambiguous. The ends were cut back, 7 bases at V and 3 bases at J, with 13 bases in the middle. Germline loops: CDR1 SEHNR, CDR2 FQNEAQ (reference sequence). This CDR3 has 13 residues. The CDR3 here is CASNLALGYEQYF. DNA of the CDR3: TGTGCCAGCAACTTGGCACTTGGCTACGAGCAGTACTTC.

V gene TRBV7-8 combines with J gene TRBJ1-5; D call uncertain. This CDR3 spans 13 amino acids. V lost 1 base and J lost 7, with 8 bases in between. Germline V gives CDR1 SGHVS, CDR2 FQNEAQ. CDR3 sequence (DNA): TGTGCCAGCAGCTTAGAGTTCGGCCAGCCCCAGCATTTT. It translates to CASSLEFGQPQHF.

The rearrangement joins TRBV7-3 to TRBJ2-1; 11 bases fit TRBD2. Per the germline V gene, CDR1 is SGHTA and CDR2 is FQGTGA. The CDR3 is made up of 15 amino acids. With V trimmed by 5 bases and J by 6 bases, 6 bases remained unmatched. The CDR3: CASSPTSGRGNEQFF. The CDR3 bases are TGTGCCAGCAGCCCAACTAGCGGGAGAGGCAATGAGCAGTTCTTC.

In its sample, this clone was seen a few times. The V gene is TRBV19, the J gene TRBJ1-2; D is uncertain. The ends were cut back, 7 bases at V and 3 bases at J, with 12 bases in the middle. This CDR3 comprises 13 residues. Germline lookup yields CDR1 LNHDA and CDR2 SQIVND (reference sequence). CDR3 DNA: TGTGCCAGTACGAGGGCCAGCGACTATGGCTACACCTTC. This encodes CASTRASDYGYTF.

This sequence joins TRBV27 and TRBJ1-2; D possibly corresponds to TRBD1 (6 bases). The V end was cut by 6 bases, the J end by 6 bases, with 17 bases between. The germline gives CDR1 MNHEY, CDR2 SMNVEV (reference sequence). The CDR3 loop spans 14 amino acids. The CDR3 bases are TGTGCCAGCAGGCCATCGTGGGACACGCATGGCTACACCTTC. It codes for CASRPSWDTHGYTF.

The chain uses TRBV5-1 and TRBJ1-2; D is possibly TRBD1 (5 bases). This CDR3 comprises 15 residues. Trimming took off 3 bases at V and 3 bases at J, with 15 bases between the two ends. Germline V gene lookup returns CDR1 SGHRS and CDR2 YFSETQ. The CDR3 spells CASSSGAGGDYGYTF. CDR3 DNA sequence: TGCGCCAGCAGCTCCGGGGCCGGGGGAGACTATGGCTACACCTTC.

The V and J genes are TRBV5-6 and TRBJ1-1; no clear D. CDR1 and CDR2 (germline): SGHDT, YYEEEE. The CDR3 extends over 13 amino acids. V lost 0 bases and J lost 5, with 8 bases in between. CDR3 in amino acids: CASSLGLETEAFF. As DNA, the CDR3 is TGTGCCAGCAGCTTGGGTCTAGAGACTGAAGCTTTCTTT.

This chain uses TRBV19 with TRBJ2-7, with a tentative D call TRBD1 (5 bases). The CDR3 has 13 amino acids. From germline, CDR1 is LNHDA and CDR2 SQIVND (reference sequence). V shed 5 bases and J shed 4 bases, with 12 bases lying between them. CDR3 bases: TGTGCCAGTAGTCCACAAAGGGGTTACGAGCAGTACTTC. Its translation is CASSPQRGYEQYF.